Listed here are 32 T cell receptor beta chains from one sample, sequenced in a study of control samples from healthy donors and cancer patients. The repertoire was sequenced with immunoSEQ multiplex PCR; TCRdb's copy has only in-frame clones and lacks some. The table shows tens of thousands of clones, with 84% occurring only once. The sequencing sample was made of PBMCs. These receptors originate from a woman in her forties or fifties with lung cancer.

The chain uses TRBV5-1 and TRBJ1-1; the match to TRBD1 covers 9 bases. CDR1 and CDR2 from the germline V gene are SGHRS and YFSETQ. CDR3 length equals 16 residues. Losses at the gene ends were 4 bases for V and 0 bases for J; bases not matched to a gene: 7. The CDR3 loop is CASSPATGGLNTEAFF. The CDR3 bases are TGCGCCAGCAGCCCGGCCACAGGGGGCTTGAACACTGAAGCTTTCTTT.

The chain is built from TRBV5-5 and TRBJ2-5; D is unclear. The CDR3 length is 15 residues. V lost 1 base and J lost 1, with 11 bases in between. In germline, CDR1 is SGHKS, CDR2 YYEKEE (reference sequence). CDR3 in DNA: TGTGCCAGCAGCTTGAGGGCCTCGGTCCAAGAGACCCAGTACTTC. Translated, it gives CASSLRASVQETQYF.

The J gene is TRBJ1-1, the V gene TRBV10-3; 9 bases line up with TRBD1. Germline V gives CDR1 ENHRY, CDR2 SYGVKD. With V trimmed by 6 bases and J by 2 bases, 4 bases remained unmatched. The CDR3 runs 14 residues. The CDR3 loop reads CAISRQGVNTEAFF. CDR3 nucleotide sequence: TGTGCCATCAGCAGACAGGGGGTAAACACTGAAGCTTTCTTT.

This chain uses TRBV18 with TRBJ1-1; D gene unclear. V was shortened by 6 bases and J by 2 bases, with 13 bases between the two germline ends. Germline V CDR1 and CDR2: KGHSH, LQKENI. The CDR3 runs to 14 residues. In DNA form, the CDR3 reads TGTGCCAGCTCCCCCCAGAGCCATAACACTGAAGCTTTCTTT. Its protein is CASSPQSHNTEAFF.

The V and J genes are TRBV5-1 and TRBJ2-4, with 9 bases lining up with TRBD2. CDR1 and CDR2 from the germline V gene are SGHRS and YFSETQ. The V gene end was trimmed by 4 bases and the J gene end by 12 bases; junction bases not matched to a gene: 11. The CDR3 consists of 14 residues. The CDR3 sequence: CASSPSGEVGSQYF. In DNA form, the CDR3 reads TGCGCCAGCAGCCCTAGCGGGGAAGTCGGTTCTCAGTACTTC.

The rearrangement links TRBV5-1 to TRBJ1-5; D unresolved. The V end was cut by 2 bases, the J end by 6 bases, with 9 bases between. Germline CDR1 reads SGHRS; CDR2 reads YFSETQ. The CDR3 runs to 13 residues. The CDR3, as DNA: TGCGCCAGCAGCTTATGGGGAAGTCAGCCCCAGCATTTT. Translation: CASSLWGSQPQHF.

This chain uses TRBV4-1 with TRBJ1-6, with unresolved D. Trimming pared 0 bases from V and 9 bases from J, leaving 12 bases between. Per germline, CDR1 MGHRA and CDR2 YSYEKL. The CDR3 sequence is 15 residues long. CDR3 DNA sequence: TGCGCCAGCAGCCAAGATCAAGATGGCGGTTCACCCCTCCACTTT. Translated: CASSQDQDGGSPLHF.

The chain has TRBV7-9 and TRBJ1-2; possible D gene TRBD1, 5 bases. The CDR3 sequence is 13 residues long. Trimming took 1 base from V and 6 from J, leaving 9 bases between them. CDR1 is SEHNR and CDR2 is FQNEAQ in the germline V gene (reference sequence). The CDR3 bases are TGTGCCAGCAGCTTAGACAGGAGTGATGGCTACACCTTC. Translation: CASSLDRSDGYTF.

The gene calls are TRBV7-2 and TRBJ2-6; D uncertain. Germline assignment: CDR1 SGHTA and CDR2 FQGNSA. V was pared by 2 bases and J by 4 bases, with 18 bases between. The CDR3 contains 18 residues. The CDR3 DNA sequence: TGTGCCAGCAGCTTAAATGGAAGAGGCACTTGGGGGGCCAACGTCCTGACTTTC. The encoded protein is CASSLNGRGTWGANVLTF.

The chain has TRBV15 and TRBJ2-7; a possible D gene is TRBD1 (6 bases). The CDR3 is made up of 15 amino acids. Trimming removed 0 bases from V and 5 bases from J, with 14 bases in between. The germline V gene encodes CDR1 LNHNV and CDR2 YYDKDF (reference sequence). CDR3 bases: TGTGCCACCAGCAGAGATGGACAGTGGGACCACGAGCAGTACTTC. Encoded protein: CATSRDGQWDHEQYF.

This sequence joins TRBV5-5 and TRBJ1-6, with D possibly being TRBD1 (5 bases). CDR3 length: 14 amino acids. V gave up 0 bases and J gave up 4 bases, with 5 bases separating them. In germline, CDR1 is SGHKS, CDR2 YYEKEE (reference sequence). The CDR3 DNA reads TGTGCCAGCAGCTTGGCAGGGTATAATTCACCCCTCCACTTT. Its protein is CASSLAGYNSPLHF.

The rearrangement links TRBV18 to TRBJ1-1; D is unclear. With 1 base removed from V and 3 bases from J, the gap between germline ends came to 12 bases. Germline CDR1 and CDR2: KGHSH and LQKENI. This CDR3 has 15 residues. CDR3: CASSPLPQLDTEAFF. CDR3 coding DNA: TGTGCCAGCTCACCACTCCCCCAGTTGGACACTGAAGCTTTCTTT.

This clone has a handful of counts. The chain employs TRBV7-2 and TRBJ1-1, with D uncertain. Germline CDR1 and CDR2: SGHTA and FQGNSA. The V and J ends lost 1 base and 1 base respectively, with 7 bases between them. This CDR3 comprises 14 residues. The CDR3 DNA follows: TGTGCCAGCAGCTTAGGCAGGCAGAACACTGAAGCTTTCTTT. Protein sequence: CASSLGRQNTEAFF.

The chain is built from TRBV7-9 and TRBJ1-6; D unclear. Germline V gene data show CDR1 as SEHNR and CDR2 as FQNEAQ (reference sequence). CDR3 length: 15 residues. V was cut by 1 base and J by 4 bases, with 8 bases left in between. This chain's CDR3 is CASSLGTHYNSPLHF. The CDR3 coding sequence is TGTGCCAGCAGCTTAGGAACACATTATAATTCACCCCTCCACTTT.

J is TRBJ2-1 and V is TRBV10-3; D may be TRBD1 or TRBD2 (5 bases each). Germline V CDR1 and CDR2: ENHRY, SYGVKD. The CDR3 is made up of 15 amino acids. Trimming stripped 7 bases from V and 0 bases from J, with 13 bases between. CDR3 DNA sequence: TGTGCCATCAAGAGGGGCCAGAGCTCCTACAATGAGCAGTTCTTC. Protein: CAIKRGQSSYNEQFF.

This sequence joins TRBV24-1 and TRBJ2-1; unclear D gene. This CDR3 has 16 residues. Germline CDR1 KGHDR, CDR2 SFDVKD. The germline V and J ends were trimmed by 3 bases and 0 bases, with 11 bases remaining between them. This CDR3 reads CATSDAFKSSYNEQFF. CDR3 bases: TGTGCCACCAGTGATGCCTTTAAGAGCTCCTACAATGAGCAGTTCTTC.

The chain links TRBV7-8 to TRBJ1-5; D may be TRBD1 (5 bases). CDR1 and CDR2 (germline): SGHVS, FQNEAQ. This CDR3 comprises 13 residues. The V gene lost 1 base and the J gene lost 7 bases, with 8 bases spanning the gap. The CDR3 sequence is CASSLEGSQPQHF. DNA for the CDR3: TGTGCCAGCAGCTTAGAGGGGAGCCAGCCCCAGCATTTT.

This CDR3 is CASSQLAEIQETQYF. As DNA, the CDR3 is TGCGCCAGCAGCCAACTAGCGGAAATACAAGAGACCCAGTACTTC. The chain has TRBV4-3 and TRBJ2-5, with TRBD2 identical over 7 bases. With 2 bases clipped from V and 2 bases from J, the junction kept 5 bases outside the gene matches. CDR1 and CDR2 (germline): LGHNA, YSLEER. The CDR3 covers 15 residues.

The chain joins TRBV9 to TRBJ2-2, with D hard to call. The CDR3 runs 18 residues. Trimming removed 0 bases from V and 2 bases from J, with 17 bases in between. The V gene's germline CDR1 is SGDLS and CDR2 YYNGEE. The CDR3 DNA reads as TGTGCCAGCAGCGTAGGCCCAGACGCGGTCGCTAACACCGGGGAGCTGTTTTTT. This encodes CASSVGPDAVANTGELFF.

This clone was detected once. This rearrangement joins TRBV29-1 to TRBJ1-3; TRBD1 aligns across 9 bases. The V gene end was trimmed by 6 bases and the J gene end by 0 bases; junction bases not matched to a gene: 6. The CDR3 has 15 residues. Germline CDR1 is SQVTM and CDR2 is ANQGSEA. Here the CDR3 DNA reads TGCAGCGTATGGGGGGACAGGGACTCTGGAAACACCATATATTTT. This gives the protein CSVWGDRDSGNTIYF.

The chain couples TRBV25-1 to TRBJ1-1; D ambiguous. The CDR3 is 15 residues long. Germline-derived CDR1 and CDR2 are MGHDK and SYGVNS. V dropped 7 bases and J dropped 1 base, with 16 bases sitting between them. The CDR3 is CASIPRGRPNTEAFF. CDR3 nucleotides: TGTGCCAGCATTCCCCGAGGCAGGCCGAACACTGAAGCTTTCTTT.

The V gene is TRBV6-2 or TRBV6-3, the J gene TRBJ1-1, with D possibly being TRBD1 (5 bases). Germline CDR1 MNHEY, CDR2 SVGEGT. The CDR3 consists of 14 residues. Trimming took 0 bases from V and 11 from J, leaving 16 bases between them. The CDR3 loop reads CASSYSARVVSAFF. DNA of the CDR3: TGTGCCAGCAGTTACTCGGCCAGGGTAGTATCGGCTTTCTTT.

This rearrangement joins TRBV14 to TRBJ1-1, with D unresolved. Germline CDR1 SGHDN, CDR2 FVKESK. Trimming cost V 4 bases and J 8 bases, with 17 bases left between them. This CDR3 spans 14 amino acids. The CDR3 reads CASSPTFQVTEAFF. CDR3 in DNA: TGTGCCAGCAGCCCGACTTTCCAGGTGACCGAAGCTTTCTTT.

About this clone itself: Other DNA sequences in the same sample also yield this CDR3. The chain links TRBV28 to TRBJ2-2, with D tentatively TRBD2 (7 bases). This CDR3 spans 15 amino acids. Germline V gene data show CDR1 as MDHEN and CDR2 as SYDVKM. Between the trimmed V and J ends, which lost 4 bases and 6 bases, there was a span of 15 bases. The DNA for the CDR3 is TGTGCCAGCAGTTCCGGGGGGCCGAGGTCCGGGGAGCTGTTTTTT. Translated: CASSSGGPRSGELFF.

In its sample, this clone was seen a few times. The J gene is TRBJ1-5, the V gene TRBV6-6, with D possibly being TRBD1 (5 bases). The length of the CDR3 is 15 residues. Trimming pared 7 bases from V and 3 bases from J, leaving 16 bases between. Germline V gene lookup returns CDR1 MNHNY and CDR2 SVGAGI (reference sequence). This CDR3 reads CASTPTAGDNQPQHF. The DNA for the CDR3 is TGTGCCAGCACTCCCACGGCGGGGGACAATCAGCCCCAGCATTTT.

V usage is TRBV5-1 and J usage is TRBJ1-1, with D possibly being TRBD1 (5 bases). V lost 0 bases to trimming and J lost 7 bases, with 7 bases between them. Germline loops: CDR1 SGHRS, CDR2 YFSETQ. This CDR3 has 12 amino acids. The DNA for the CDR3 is TGCGCCAGCAGCTTGGTGGGGGTTGAAGCTTTCTTT. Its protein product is CASSLVGVEAFF.

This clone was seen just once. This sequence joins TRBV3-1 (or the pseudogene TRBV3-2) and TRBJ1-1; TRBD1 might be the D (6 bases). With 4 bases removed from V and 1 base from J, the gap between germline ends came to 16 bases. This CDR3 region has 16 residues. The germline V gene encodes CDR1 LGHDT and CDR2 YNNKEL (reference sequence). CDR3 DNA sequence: TGTGCCAGCAGCCTGGGGATCGGGGGCGCGAACACTGAAGCTTTCTTT. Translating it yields CASSLGIGGANTEAFF.

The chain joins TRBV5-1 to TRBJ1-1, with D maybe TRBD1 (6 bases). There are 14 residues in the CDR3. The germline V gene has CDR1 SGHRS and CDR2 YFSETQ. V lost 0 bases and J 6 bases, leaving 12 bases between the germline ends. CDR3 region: CASSLETGQAEAFF. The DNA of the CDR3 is TGCGCCAGCAGCTTGGAAACAGGGCAGGCTGAAGCTTTCTTT.

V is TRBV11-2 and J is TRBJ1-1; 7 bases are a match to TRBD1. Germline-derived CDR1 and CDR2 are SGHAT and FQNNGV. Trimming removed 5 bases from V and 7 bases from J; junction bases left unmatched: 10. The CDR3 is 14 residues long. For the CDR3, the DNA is TGTGCCAGCAGCGCAGGGGGTTTTGGGAATGAAGCTTTCTTT. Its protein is CASSAGGFGNEAFF.

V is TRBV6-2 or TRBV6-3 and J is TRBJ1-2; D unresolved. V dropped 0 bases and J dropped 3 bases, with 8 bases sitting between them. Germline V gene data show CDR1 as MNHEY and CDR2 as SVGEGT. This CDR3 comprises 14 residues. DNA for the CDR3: TGTGCCAGCAGTTACTCAGGGTTGGACTATGGCTACACCTTC. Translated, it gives CASSYSGLDYGYTF.

CDR3 in DNA: TGTGCCACCAGCAGATACACAATGAACACCGGGGAGCTGTTTTTT. Its protein is CATSRYTMNTGELFF. The J gene is TRBJ2-2, the V gene TRBV15; D is uncertain. This CDR3 comprises 15 residues. Germline CDR1 is LNHNV and CDR2 is YYDKDF (reference sequence). The V end was cut by 2 bases, the J end by 1 base, with 8 bases between.

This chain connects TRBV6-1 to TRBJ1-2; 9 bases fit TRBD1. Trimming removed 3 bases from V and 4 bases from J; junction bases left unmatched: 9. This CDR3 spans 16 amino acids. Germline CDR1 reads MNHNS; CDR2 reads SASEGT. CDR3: CASSEGQTGGSYGYTF. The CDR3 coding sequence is TGTGCCAGCAGTGAGGGTCAGACAGGGGGAAGCTATGGCTACACCTTC.